This TCR beta chain was documented in a study of blood T cell repertoires in COVID-19. The CDR3 loop spans 11 amino acids. The germline CDR1 and CDR2 sequences are LNHNV and YYDKDF (reference sequence). With 10 bases removed from V and 6 bases from J, the gap between germline ends came to 10 bases. How the authors handled the data: Amplification of reference gene primers provided the estimated nucleated cell counts. Here immunoSEQ multiplex PCR was the method, and the copy in TCRdb shows in-frame clones only, minus some. From that table come the V and J calls and clone size; the DNA was used to work out D and trimming. The sample lists about 150,000 clones; about 85% were seen once.

The specimen sequenced was peripheral blood. The V gene is TRBV15, the J gene TRBJ1-5, with unresolved D. The TCR originated in a woman in her 70s with acute or convalescent COVID-19. CDR3 bases: TGTGCCATCGGCGGCCCTCAGCCCCAGCATTTT. This translates into CAIGGPQPQHF.